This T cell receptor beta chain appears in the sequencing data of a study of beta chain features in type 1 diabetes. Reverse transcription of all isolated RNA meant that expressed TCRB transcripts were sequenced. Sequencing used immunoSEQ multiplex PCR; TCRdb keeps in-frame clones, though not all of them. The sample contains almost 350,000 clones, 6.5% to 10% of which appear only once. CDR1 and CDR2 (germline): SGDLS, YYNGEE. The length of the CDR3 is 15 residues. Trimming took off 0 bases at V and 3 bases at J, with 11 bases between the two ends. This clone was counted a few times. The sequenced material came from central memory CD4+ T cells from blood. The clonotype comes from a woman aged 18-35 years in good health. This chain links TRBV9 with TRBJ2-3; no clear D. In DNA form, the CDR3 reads TGTGCCAGCAGCGTAGCTACGACGTATACAGATACGCAGTATTTT. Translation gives CASSVATTYTDTQYF.